This is a list of T cell receptor beta chains from one sample in a study of shared clonotypes between healthy human individuals. The protocol was immunoSEQ multiplex PCR, while the TCRdb copy is restricted to in-frame clones and leaves out a portion. The sample has 2 million or so clones, 90% to 95% seen once. The sample comprised naive CD4+ T cells sorted from blood. These receptors originate from a man aged 18 to 35 in good health. Both conserved end residues are trimmed from each CDR3. Each record gives: J gene, V gene, CDR3 protein.

J gene: TRBJ2-5; V gene: TRBV30; CDR3 protein: AWSVPGTQY
J gene: TRBJ2-2; V gene: TRBV5-4; CDR3 protein: ASSLSGLAANTGELF
J gene: TRBJ1-3; V gene: TRBV9; CDR3 protein: ASSLEGGWNTIY
J gene: TRBJ1-6; V gene: TRBV27; CDR3 protein: ASSFGTVNNSPLH
J gene: TRBJ2-7; V gene: TRBV7-9; CDR3 protein: ASSPTGGQGSHEQY
J gene: TRBJ2-5; V gene: TRBV30; CDR3 protein: AWVTGGGETQY
J gene: TRBJ2-3; V gene: TRBV5-1; CDR3 protein: ACSGPGGDSTDTQY
J gene: TRBJ2-2; V gene: TRBV5-1; CDR3 protein: ASSLVPGVITGELF
J gene: TRBJ1-1; V gene: TRBV19; CDR3 protein: ASSGQLNTEAF
J gene: TRBJ1-2; V gene: TRBV28; CDR3 protein: ASSEYDRHGYT
J gene: TRBJ2-5; V gene: TRBV6-5; CDR3 protein: ASSRTGNQETQY